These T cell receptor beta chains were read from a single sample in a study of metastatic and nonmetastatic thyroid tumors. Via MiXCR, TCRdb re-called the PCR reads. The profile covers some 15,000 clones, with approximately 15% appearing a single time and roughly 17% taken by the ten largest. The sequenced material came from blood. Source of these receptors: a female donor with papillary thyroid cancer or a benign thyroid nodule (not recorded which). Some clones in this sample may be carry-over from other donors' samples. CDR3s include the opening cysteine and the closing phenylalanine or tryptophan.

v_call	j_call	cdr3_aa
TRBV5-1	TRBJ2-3	CASSLGLVQADTQYF
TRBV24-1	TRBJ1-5	CATSSGRGNQPQHF
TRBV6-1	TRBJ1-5	CASSLRGGDQHQHF
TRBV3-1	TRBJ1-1	CASSQARGQGAQGAFF
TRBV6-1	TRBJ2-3	CASRLSLGDTQYF
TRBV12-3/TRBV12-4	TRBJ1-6	CASSPTGANSPLHF
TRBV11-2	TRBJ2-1	CASSFRATGVEQFF
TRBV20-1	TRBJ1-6	CSARDYAGQGRNSPLHF
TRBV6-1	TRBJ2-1	CASRINSGRYEQFF
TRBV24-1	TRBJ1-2	CATSDPGYGYTF
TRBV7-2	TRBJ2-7	CASSFQGYEQYF
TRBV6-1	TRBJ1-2	CASSPRTGGGYGYTF
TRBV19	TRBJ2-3	CASSMDPRTDTQYF
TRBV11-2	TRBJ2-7	CASSSTGASNEQYF
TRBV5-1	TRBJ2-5	CASSVQETQYF
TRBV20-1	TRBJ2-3	CSARLSTDTQYF
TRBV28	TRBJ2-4	CASSPGAGGASKNIQYF
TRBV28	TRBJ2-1	CASSFRDEQFF
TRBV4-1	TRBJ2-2	CASRQLAANTGELFF
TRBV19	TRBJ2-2	CASRQGANTGELFF
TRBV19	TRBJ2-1	CASSITSGSRVPYNEQFF
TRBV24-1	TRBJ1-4	CATSEGRKLNEKLFF
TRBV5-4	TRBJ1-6	CASSLAQGNSPLHF
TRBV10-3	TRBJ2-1	CAISGAGTASYNEQFF
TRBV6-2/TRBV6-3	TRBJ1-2	CASSSTRTGCYGYTF
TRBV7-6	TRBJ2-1	CASSTFGGGNEQFF
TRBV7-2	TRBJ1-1	CASSPTRQRNTEAFF
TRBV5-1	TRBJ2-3	CASSSSGQGDTQYF
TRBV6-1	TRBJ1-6	CASSPSYSPLHF
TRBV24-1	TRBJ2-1	CATSDPSGGPNEQFF
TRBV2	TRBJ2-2	CASSEAGTNTGELFF
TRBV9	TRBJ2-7	CASSVVLGGEQYF
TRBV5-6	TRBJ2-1	CASSLLRGVDEQFF
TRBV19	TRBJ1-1	CASSKYEAAEAFF
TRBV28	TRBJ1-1	CASSFSPEDMNTEAFF
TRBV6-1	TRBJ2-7	CASSWDRESYEQYF